This T cell receptor beta chain was profiled in a study of CD8 T cells in ankylosing spondylitis. TCRdb recomputed calls from the 5' RACE reads with MiXCR, one row per CDR3 protein. The sample comprises roughly 200,000 distinct CDR3 sequences, about a quarter of which are singletons, and 5% to 7.5% rests with the top ten. The CDR3 is 13 residues long. Germline V gene data show CDR1 as MGHRA and CDR2 as YSYEKL. The germline V and J ends were trimmed by 0 bases and 7 bases, with 7 bases remaining between them. Sequencing was done on a sample of blood, either unsorted or a sorted T cell fraction (not recorded which). The receptor was derived from a male donor with ankylosing spondylitis or in good health (not recorded which). The chain carries TRBV4-1 and TRBJ1-3; D is perhaps TRBD1 (5 bases). The CDR3 loop reads CASSQEGGNTIYF. The CDR3 nucleotides are TGCGCCAGCAGCCAAGAGGGGGGGAACACCATATATTTT.